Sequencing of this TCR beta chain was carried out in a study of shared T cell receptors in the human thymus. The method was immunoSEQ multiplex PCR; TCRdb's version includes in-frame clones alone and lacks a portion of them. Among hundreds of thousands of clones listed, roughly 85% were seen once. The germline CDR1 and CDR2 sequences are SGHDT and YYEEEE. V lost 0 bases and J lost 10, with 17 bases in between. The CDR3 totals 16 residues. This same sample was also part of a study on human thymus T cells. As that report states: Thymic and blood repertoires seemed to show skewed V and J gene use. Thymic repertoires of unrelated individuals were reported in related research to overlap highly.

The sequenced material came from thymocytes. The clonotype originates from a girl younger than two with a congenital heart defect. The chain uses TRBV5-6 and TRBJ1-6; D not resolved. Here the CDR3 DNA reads TGTGCCAGCAGCTTGGCCATCGGGGTGAGGAGCTCACCCCTCCACTTT. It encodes CASSLAIGVRSSPLHF.